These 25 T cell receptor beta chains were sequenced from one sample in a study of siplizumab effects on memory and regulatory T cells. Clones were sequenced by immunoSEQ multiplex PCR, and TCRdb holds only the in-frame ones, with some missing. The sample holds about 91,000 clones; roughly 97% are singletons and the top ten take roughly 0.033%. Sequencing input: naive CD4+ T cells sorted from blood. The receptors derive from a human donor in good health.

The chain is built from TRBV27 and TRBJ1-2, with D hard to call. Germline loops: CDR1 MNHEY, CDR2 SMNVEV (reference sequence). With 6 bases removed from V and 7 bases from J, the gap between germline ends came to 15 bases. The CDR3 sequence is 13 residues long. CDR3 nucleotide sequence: TGTGCCAGCAGCCCCTCAGGTTTAAGTGGCTACACCTTC. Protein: CASSPSGLSGYTF.

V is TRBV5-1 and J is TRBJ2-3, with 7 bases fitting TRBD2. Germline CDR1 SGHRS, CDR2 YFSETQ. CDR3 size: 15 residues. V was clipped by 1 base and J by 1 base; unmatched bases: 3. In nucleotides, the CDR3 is TGCGCCAGCAGCTTGTTTCTAGCGGGCACAGATACGCAGTATTTT. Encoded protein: CASSLFLAGTDTQYF. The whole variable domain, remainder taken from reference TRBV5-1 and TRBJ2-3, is KAGVTQTPRYLIKTRGQQVTLSCSPISGHRSVSWYQQTPGQGLQFLFEYFSETQRNKGNFPGRFSGRQFSNSRSEMNVSTLELGDSALYLCASSLFLAGTDTQYFGPGTRLTVL.

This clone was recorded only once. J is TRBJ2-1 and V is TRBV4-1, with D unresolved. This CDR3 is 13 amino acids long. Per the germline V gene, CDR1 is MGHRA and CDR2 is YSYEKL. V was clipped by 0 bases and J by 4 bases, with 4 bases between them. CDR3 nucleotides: TGCGCCAGCAGCCAAGATCAGTACAATGAGCAGTTCTTC. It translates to CASSQDQYNEQFF.

In nucleotides, the CDR3 is TGTGCCAGCAGTTGGGGGGAGGGCTATGGCTACACCTTC. Translation: CASSWGEGYGYTF. This chain uses TRBV28 with TRBJ1-2; tentatively, D is TRBD1 (5 bases). Germline CDR1 and CDR2: MDHEN and SYDVKM. Trimming removed 4 bases at V and 4 bases at J, with 10 bases between. This CDR3 contains 13 residues.

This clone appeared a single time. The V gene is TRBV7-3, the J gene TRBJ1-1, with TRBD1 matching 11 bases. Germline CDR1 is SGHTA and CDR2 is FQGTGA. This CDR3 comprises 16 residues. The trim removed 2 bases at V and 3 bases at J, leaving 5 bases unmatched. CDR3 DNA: TGTGCCAGCAGCTTACTAGGGGGACAGGGGGACACTGAAGCTTTCTTT. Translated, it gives CASSLLGGQGDTEAFF.

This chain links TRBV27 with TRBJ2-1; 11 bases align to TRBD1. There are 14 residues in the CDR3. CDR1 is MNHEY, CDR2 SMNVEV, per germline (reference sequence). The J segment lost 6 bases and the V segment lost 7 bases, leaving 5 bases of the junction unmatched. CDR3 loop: CASMRTGGTNEQFF. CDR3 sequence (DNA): TGTGCCAGCATGAGGACAGGGGGCACCAATGAGCAGTTCTTC.

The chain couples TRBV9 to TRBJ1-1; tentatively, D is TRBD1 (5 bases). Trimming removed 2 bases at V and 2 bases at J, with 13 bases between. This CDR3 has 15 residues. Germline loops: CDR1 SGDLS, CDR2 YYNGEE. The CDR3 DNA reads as TGTGCCAGCAGCGTGGGGAGGGGAGCAAACACTGAAGCTTTCTTT. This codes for CASSVGRGANTEAFF.

The CDR3 reads CASSRDRGLYEQYF. CDR3 bases: TGTGCCAGCAGTAGGGACAGGGGACTCTACGAGCAGTACTTC. This chain uses TRBV2 with TRBJ2-7, with 10 bases aligning to TRBD1. CDR3 length: 14 amino acids. Germline lookup yields CDR1 SNHLY and CDR2 FYNNEI. J gave up 3 bases and V 5 bases, and 4 bases lay outside the gene matches.

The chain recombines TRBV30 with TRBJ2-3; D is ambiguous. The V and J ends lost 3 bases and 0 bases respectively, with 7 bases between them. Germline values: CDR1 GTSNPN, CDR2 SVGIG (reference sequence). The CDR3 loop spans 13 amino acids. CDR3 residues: CAWRLKSTDTQYF. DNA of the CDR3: TGTGCCTGGAGGCTCAAGAGCACAGATACGCAGTATTTT.

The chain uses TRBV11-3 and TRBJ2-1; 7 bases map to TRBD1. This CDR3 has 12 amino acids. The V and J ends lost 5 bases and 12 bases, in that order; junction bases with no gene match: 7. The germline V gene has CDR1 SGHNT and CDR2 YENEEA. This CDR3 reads CASSTTGDSQFF. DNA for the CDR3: TGTGCCAGCAGCACAACAGGGGATTCGCAGTTCTTC.

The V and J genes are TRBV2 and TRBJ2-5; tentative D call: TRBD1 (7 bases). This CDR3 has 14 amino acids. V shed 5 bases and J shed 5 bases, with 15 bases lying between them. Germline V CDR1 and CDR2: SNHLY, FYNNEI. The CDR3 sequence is CASSLGGGVETQYF. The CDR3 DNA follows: TGTGCCAGCAGTTTAGGAGGGGGCGTCGAGACCCAGTACTTC.

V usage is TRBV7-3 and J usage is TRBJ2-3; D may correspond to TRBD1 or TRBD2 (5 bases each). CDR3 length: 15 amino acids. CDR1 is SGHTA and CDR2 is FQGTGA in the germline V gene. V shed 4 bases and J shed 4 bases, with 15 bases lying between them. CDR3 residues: CASSSWGTSADTQYF. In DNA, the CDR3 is TGTGCCAGCAGCTCTTGGGGCACTAGTGCAGATACGCAGTATTTT.

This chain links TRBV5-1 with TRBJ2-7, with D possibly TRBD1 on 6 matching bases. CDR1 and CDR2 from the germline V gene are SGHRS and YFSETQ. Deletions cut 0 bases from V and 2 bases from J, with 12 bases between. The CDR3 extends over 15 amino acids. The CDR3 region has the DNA TGCGCCAGCAGCTTGGTACAGGGTCAGGCCTACGAGCAGTACTTC. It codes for CASSLVQGQAYEQYF.

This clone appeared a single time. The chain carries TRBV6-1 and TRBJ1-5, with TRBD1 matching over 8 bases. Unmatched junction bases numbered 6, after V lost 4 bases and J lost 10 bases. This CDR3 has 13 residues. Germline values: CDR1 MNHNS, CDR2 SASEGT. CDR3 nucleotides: TGTGCCAGCAGTGTGGACAGGGCCAGCCCCCAGCATTTT. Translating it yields CASSVDRASPQHF.

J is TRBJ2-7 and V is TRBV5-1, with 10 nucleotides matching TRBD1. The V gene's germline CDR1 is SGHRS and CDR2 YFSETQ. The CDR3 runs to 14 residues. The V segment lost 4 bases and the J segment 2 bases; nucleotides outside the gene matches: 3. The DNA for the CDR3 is TGCGCCAGCAGCCACGGACAGGGGGCCTACGAGCAGTACTTC. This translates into CASSHGQGAYEQYF.

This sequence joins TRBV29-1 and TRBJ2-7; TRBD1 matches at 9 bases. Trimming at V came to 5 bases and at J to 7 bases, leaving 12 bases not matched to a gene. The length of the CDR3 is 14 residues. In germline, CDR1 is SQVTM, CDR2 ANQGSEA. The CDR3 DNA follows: TGCAGCGTTAAATCCGGGACAGGGACGCGGGAGCAGTACTTC. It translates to CSVKSGTGTREQYF.

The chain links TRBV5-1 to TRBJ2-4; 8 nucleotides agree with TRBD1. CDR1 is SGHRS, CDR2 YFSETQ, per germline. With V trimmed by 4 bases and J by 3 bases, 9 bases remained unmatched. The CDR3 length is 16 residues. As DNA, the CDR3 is TGCGCCAGCAGCCCACGGACAGGGTCGTTCAAAAACATTCAGTACTTC. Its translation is CASSPRTGSFKNIQYF.

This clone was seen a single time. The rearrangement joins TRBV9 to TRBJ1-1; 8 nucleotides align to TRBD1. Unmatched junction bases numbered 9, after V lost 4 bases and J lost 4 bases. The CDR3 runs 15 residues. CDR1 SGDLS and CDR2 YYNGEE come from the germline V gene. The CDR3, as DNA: TGTGCCAGCAGCCCCCGACAGGGGTCGGGCACTGAAGCTTTCTTT. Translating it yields CASSPRQGSGTEAFF. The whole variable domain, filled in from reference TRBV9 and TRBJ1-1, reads DSGVTQTPKHLITATGQRVTLRCSPRSGDLSVYWYQQSLDQGLQFLIQYYNGEERAKGNILERFSAQQFPDLHSELNLSSLELGDSALYFCASSPRQGSGTEAFFGQGTRLTVV.

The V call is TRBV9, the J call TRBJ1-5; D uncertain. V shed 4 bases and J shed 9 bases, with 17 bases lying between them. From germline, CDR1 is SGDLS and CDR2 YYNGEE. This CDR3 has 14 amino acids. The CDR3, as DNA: TGTGCCAGCAGCCCCGGGCAGAACCCCTCGCCCCAGCATTTT. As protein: CASSPGQNPSPQHF. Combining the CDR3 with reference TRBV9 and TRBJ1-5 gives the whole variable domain DSGVTQTPKHLITATGQRVTLRCSPRSGDLSVYWYQQSLDQGLQFLIQYYNGEERAKGNILERFSAQQFPDLHSELNLSSLELGDSALYFCASSPGQNPSPQHFGDGTRLSIL.

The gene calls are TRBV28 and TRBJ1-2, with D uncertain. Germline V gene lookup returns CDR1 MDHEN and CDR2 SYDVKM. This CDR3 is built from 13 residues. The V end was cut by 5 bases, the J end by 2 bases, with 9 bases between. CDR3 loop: CASSVTANYGYTF. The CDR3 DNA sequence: TGTGCCAGCAGTGTGACCGCAAACTATGGCTACACCTTC.

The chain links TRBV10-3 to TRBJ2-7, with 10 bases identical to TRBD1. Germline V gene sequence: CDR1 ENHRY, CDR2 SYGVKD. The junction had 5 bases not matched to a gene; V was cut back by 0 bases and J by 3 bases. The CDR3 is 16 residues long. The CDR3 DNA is TGTGCCATCAGTGAGTCGACGACAGGGGGCATCTACGAGCAGTACTTC. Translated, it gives CAISESTTGGIYEQYF.

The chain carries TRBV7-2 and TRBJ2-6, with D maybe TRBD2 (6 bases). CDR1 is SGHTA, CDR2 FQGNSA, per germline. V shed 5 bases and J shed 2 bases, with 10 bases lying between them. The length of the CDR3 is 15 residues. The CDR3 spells CASSAAGTGANVLTF. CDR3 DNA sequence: TGTGCCAGCAGCGCCGCGGGGACTGGGGCCAACGTCCTGACTTTC. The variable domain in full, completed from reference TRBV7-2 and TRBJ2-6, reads GAGVSQSPSNKVTEKGKDVELRCDPISGHTALYWYRQSLGQGLEFLIYFQGNSAPDKSGLPSDRFSAERTGGSVSTLTIQRTQQEDSAVYLCASSAAGTGANVLTFGAGSRLTVL.

CDR3 residues: CASSARDYKYEQYF. In DNA form, the CDR3 reads TGTGCCAGTAGTGCCCGGGACTACAAATACGAGCAGTACTTC. This chain links TRBV19 with TRBJ2-7, with 7 bases identical to TRBD2. The V gene's germline CDR1 is LNHDA and CDR2 SQIVND (reference sequence). CDR3 length equals 14 residues. Germline trimming cut 5 bases from V and 4 bases from J; bases unmatched to any gene: 8.

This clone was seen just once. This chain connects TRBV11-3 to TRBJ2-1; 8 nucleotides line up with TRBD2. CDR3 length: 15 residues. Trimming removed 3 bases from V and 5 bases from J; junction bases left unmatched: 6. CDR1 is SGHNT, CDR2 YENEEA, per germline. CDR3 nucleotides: TGTGCCAGCAGCTTGCGGACTAGCTGGGACAATGAGCAGTTCTTC. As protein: CASSLRTSWDNEQFF. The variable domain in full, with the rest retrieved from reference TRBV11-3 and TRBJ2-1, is EAGVVQSPRYKIIEKKQPVAFWCNPISGHNTLYWYLQNLGQGPELLIRYENEEAVDDSQLPKDRFSAERLKGVDSTLKIQPAELGDSAVYLCASSLRTSWDNEQFFGPGTRLTVL.

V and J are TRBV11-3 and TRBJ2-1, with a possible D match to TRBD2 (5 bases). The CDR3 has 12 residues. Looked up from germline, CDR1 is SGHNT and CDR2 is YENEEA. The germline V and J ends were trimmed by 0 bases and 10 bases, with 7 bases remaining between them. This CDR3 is CASSLDTGEQFF. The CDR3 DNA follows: TGTGCCAGCAGCTTAGATACGGGAGAGCAGTTCTTC.